One and the same sample provided the 17 T cell receptor beta chains below, sequenced in a study of Graves' ophthalmopathy and Graves' hyperthyroidism. TCR beta CDR3 amplification used RNA transcripts. Scientists carried out first-round RT-PCR using HTBI primers and then a second-round multiplex PCR. MiXCR was run by TCRdb on the multiplex PCR reads, yielding one entry per CDR3 protein. The sample holds almost 750,000 distinct CDR3 sequences, 40% seen once. The sample consisted of peripheral blood. The origin of the receptors is an adult man with Graves' ophthalmopathy.

The CDR3 spells CASSVEESYEQYF. In DNA, the CDR3 is TGTGCCAGCAGCGTGGAAGAGTCCTACGAGCAGTACTTC. The gene calls are TRBV5-6 and TRBJ2-7; no clear D gene. The CDR3 runs 13 residues. V lost 4 bases and J lost 1, with 9 bases in between. CDR1 and CDR2 from the germline V gene are SGHDT and YYEEEE.

The sample holds a few counts of this clonotype. One end of the junction is discordant with germline, which a read error may explain. The chain links TRBV9 to TRBJ2-7; 8 nucleotides align to TRBD1. CDR1 is SGDLS, CDR2 YYNGEE, per germline. The CDR3 contains 15 residues. This chain's CDR3 is CASSPHGAGGYKQYF. The CDR3 DNA sequence: TGTGCCAGCAGCCCCCACGGAGCAGGGGGCTACAAGCAGTACTTC.

Many counts were recorded for this clonotype. The CDR3 region is CASSKGGLSTEAFF. CDR3 sequence (DNA): TGTGCCAGTAGCAAGGGGGGGCTGAGCACTGAAGCTTTCTTT. The genes are TRBV9 and TRBJ1-1, with D possibly being TRBD1 (6 bases). From germline, CDR1 is SGDLS and CDR2 YYNGEE. The CDR3 spans 14 residues. V lost 8 bases, J lost 4 bases, and 18 bases lay in between.

The chain uses TRBV2 and TRBJ2-7, with D uncertain. The CDR3 covers 15 residues. Trimming took 6 bases from V and 0 from J, leaving 15 bases between them. The germline CDR1 and CDR2 sequences are SNHLY and FYNNEI. In nucleotides, the CDR3 is TGTGCCAGCAGCCCTATCGGCACATACTCCTACGAGCAGTACTTC. Protein: CASSPIGTYSYEQYF.

This clonotype was picked up many times. The J gene is TRBJ1-1, the V gene TRBV11-2, with TRBD1 matching 8 bases. The CDR3 covers 14 residues. The ends lost 5 bases at V and 7 bases at J; junction bases unmatched: 9. Germline-derived CDR1 and CDR2 are SGHAT and FQNNGV. The CDR3: CASSRSGTGIEAFF. DNA of the CDR3: TGTGCCAGCAGCAGATCCGGGACAGGCATTGAAGCTTTCTTT.

The V gene is TRBV20-1, the J gene TRBJ1-2; D perhaps matches TRBD1 (5 bases). This CDR3 spans 15 amino acids. Germline CDR1 reads DFQATT; CDR2 reads SNEGSKA (reference sequence). V was pared by 3 bases and J by 1 base, with 15 bases between. CDR3 coding DNA: TGCAGTGCTAGGGGTACAGGATCTCATAACTATGGCTACACCTTC. It yields the protein CSARGTGSHNYGYTF.

Notes on this clonotype: Mismatch with germline at one junction end may stem from a read error. The CDR3 DNA reads as TGTGCCAGCAGTGAGGCAGGGCACTATGGCTACACCTTC. Translation: CASSEAGHYGYTF. The chain employs TRBV24-1 and TRBJ1-2, with D perhaps matching TRBD1 (5 bases). CDR3 length: 13 amino acids. Germline values: CDR1 KGHDR, CDR2 SFDVKD.

The sample holds many counts of this clonotype. The chain couples TRBV5-1 to TRBJ1-2, with 8 bases lining up with TRBD1. Trimming took 3 bases from V and 5 from J; bases not matched to a gene: 6. This CDR3 has 14 residues. CDR1 is SGHRS, CDR2 YFSETQ, per germline. The DNA for the CDR3 is TGCGCCAGCAGCTCAGGACAGGGACGATATGGCTACACCTTC. Its protein product is CASSSGQGRYGYTF.

The V and J genes are TRBV19 and TRBJ1-5; 9 positions match TRBD1. V dropped 5 bases and J dropped 5; count of bases not matched to a gene: 7. Germline assignment: CDR1 LNHDA and CDR2 SQIVND (reference sequence). The CDR3 runs 15 residues. The CDR3: CASSEPGQGDQPQHF. The CDR3 nucleotides read TGTGCCAGTAGTGAGCCGGGACAGGGTGATCAGCCCCAGCATTTT.

This clonotype has at least ten counts. J is TRBJ1-3 and V is TRBV7-6, with D possibly being TRBD1 (5 bases). Germline V gene lookup returns CDR1 SGHVS and CDR2 FNYEAQ. The CDR3 is made up of 16 amino acids. Trimming removed 2 bases at V and 8 bases at J, with 19 bases between. The CDR3 coding sequence is TGTGCCAGCAGCTTACAGACCACCAGGGATCGGCACACCATATATTTT. Translation: CASSLQTTRDRHTIYF.

This clonotype was counted many times. The chain uses TRBV7-9 and TRBJ1-6, with 11 bases lining up with TRBD1. V lost 5 bases to trimming and J lost 6 bases; unmatched junction nucleotides: 6. The germline V gene encodes CDR1 SEHNR and CDR2 FQNEAQ (reference sequence). This CDR3 is built from 16 residues. CDR3: CASSQFGTGGNSPLHF. CDR3 in DNA: TGTGCCAGCAGCCAATTTGGGACAGGGGGTAATTCACCCCTCCACTTT.

To note about this clonotype: The junction departs from the called germline gene at one end, perhaps through a read error. The J gene is TRBJ1-1, the V gene TRBV10-2, with D tentatively TRBD1 (5 bases). The CDR3 covers 14 residues. Germline values: CDR1 WSHSY, CDR2 SAAADI. The chain's CDR3 is CASSYYRTNTEAFF. In nucleotides, the CDR3 is TGTGCCAGCAGTTACTACAGGACAAACACTGAAGCTTTCTTT.

CDR3 in amino acids: CASSYGGTNTIYF. The CDR3 DNA reads as TGTGCCAGCAGTTACGGAGGGACCAACACCATATATTTT. J is TRBJ1-3 and V is TRBV6-5, with D maybe TRBD1 (5 bases). Germline V gene lookup returns CDR1 MNHEY and CDR2 SVGAGI. This CDR3 spans 13 amino acids. V gave up 2 bases and J gave up 7 bases, with 9 bases separating them.

A note on this clonotype: Since a much larger clone is just one base distant, this may be a read error. This sequence joins TRBV7-6 and TRBJ1-1; D is unresolved. V was clipped by 6 bases and J by 3 bases, with 11 bases between them. CDR3 length equals 13 residues. Germline V CDR1 and CDR2: SGHVS, FNYEAQ. Written as DNA, the CDR3 is TGTGCCAGCAGTGATTACATGGACACTGAAGCTTTCTTT. This translates into CASSDYMDTEAFF.

The J gene is TRBJ1-1, the V gene TRBV5-6; TRBD1 agrees at 9 bases. The CDR3 has 15 amino acids. Germline CDR1 SGHDT, CDR2 YYEEEE. V lost 5 bases to trimming and J lost 3 bases; unmatched junction nucleotides: 8. CDR3 nucleotide sequence: TGTGCCAGCAGAGAGACCGGGACAGGGTACACTGAAGCTTTCTTT. Protein sequence: CASRETGTGYTEAFF.

V and J are TRBV15 and TRBJ2-2; weak D call: TRBD1 (5 bases). Trimming took 4 bases from V and 6 from J, leaving 12 bases between them. Germline V gene data show CDR1 as LNHNV and CDR2 as YYDKDF (reference sequence). This CDR3 contains 14 residues. CDR3 amino acids: CATSIYRLAGELFF. The CDR3 bases are TGTGCCACCAGCATATACAGGTTGGCCGGGGAGCTGTTTTTT.

The CDR3 region is CASSLSREEAFF. CDR3 bases: TGTGCCAGCAGCCTGAGCAGGGAGGAAGCTTTCTTT. The chain carries TRBV5-5 and TRBJ1-1, with D possibly being TRBD1 (5 bases). This CDR3 spans 12 amino acids. Germline assignment: CDR1 SGHKS and CDR2 YYEKEE (reference sequence). Trimming cost V 4 bases and J 8 bases, with 12 bases left between them.